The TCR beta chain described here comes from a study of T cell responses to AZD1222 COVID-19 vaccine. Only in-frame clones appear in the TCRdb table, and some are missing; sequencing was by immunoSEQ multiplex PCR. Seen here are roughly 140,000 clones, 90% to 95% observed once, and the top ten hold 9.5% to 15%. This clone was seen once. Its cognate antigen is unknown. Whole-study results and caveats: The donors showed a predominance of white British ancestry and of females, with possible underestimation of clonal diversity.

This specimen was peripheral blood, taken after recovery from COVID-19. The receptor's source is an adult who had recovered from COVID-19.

In DNA form, the CDR3 reads TGTGCCAGCAGCTTAAGACGGACTAGCGGCTTCTCCTACGAGCAGTACTTC. As protein: CASSLRRTSGFSYEQYF. V and J are TRBV11-2 and TRBJ2-7; 10 positions agree with TRBD2. The germline CDR1 and CDR2 sequences are SGHAT and FQNNGV. V dropped 2 bases and J dropped 0; count of bases not matched to a gene: 7. The CDR3 is 17 amino acids. Based on the CDR3 plus reference TRBV11-2 and TRBJ2-7, the full variable domain is EAGVAQSPRYKIIEKRQSVAFWCNPISGHATLYWYQQILGQGPKLLIQFQNNGVVDDSQLPKDRFSAERLKGVDSTLKIQPAKLEDSAVYLCASSLRRTSGFSYEQYFGPGTRLTVT.